A single sample gave rise to the 13 T cell receptor beta chains below, sequenced in a study of CD8 T cells in Susac syndrome (dated by TCRdb to the late 2010s). Libraries were made using the immunoSEQ multiplex PCR assay. RNA was extracted using the RNeasy kit, and about 0.45 to 1 ug of the RNA was reverse transcribed with random hexamers. TCRdb took the public reads, trimmed them with fastp at Q25, ran MiXCR for clone calling and kept in-frame beta chains. Records with the same CDR3 protein are collapsed into one entry carrying the most frequent genes and DNA. Within this sample are roughly 200,000 distinct CDR3 sequences, with 90% to 95% of them counted one time only. Around 0.1% of the sample lies in the top ten. The material sequenced was CD4+ T cells from PBMCs. The origin of the receptors is a human donor in good health.

V gene TRBV20-1 combines with J gene TRBJ2-5; 7 nucleotides match TRBD2. Germline V gene lookup returns CDR1 DFQATT and CDR2 SNEGSKA (reference sequence). The J segment lost 4 bases and the V segment lost 6 bases, leaving 23 bases of the junction unmatched. The CDR3 is made up of 18 amino acids. The CDR3 loop reads CSATGGSGRERTRETQYF. The CDR3 DNA reads as TGCAGTGCCACCGGAGGTTCGGGGAGGGAGCGCACACGAGAGACCCAGTACTTC.

The rearrangement uses TRBV12-3 or TRBV12-4 and TRBJ2-5; 8 positions match TRBD1. There are 15 residues in the CDR3. V lost 5 bases and J lost 4; bases outside the gene matches: 9. The CDR3 region is CASSQKTGAGETQYF. CDR3 bases: TGTGCCAGCAGTCAAAAGACAGGGGCTGGAGAGACCCAGTACTTC.

This clonotype was picked up one time. CDR3 protein: CSAPFRDTIQETQYF. CDR3 nucleotides: TGCAGTGCTCCGTTCAGGGACACCATACAAGAGACCCAGTACTTC. This sequence joins TRBV20-1 and TRBJ2-5; the D gene is possibly TRBD1 (6 bases). The CDR3 is 15 residues long. V lost 5 bases and J 2 bases, leaving 18 bases between the germline ends. Per germline, CDR1 DFQATT and CDR2 SNEGSKA (reference sequence).

The rearrangement uses TRBV7-8 and TRBJ2-4, with D tentatively TRBD1 or TRBD2 (6 bases each). This CDR3 comprises 16 residues. In germline, CDR1 is SGHVS, CDR2 FQNEAQ. The V and J ends lost 7 bases and 4 bases respectively, with 20 bases between them. The CDR3 is CASTARRDNPKNIQYF. The CDR3 DNA is TGTGCCAGCACTGCCCGGCGGGACAATCCAAAAAACATTCAGTACTTC.

The V gene is TRBV6-2 or TRBV6-3, the J gene TRBJ1-5; weak D call: TRBD1 (6 bases). The CDR3 covers 14 residues. Trimming stripped 8 bases from V and 7 bases from J, with 18 bases between. The germline V gene encodes CDR1 MNHEY and CDR2 SVGEGT. The DNA for the CDR3 is TGTGCCAGCGTCCAGGGGACGGGAAGGCAGCCCCAGCATTTT. Its protein product is CASVQGTGRQPQHF.

The chain uses TRBV7-2 and TRBJ2-3; TRBD2 matches at 7 bases. The CDR3 has 13 residues. V shed 6 bases, J shed 7 bases, and the junction held 7 bases outside the gene matches. The V gene's germline CDR1 is SGHTA and CDR2 FQGNSA. Written as DNA, the CDR3 is TGTGCCAGCAGTCCCCCGACTAGCTATACGCAGTATTTT. Protein product: CASSPPTSYTQYF.

The CDR3 nucleotides read TGTGCCAGCAGATCACTCAGGGGTGGAGGTGGCAATCAGCCCCAGCATTTT. It is translated as CASRSLRGGGGNQPQHF. This chain joins TRBV27 and TRBJ1-5; possible D gene TRBD1, 6 bases. V was shortened by 6 bases and J by 2 bases, with 20 bases between the two germline ends. In germline, CDR1 is MNHEY, CDR2 SMNVEV (reference sequence). This CDR3 region has 17 residues.

The chain joins TRBV7-9 to TRBJ2-3, with D possibly TRBD2 on 7 matching bases. V lost 4 bases and J 2 bases, leaving 19 bases between the germline ends. CDR1 is SEHNR and CDR2 is FQNEAQ in the germline V gene (reference sequence). The CDR3 consists of 17 residues. CDR3 sequence reads: CASSSRTAGTITDTQYF. CDR3 in DNA: TGTGCCAGCAGCTCGCGGACAGCGGGGACTATCACAGATACGCAGTATTTT.

V gene TRBV5-1 combines with J gene TRBJ2-7, with 9 bases aligning to TRBD1. This CDR3 has 15 amino acids. Germline V gene lookup returns CDR1 SGHRS and CDR2 YFSETQ. The trim removed 2 bases at V and 5 bases at J, leaving 8 bases unmatched. The CDR3 sequence: CASSFSGQGQDEQYF. In DNA form, the CDR3 reads TGCGCCAGCAGCTTTTCGGGACAGGGTCAGGACGAGCAGTACTTC.

This clonotype was observed a single time. The V call is TRBV6-2 or TRBV6-3, the J call TRBJ2-7, with D perhaps TRBD1 (6 bases). The CDR3 covers 14 residues. The germline CDR1 and CDR2 sequences are MNHEY and SVGEGT. V lost 0 bases and J lost 0, with 6 bases in between. The CDR3 is CASSYSGHSYEQYV. CDR3 sequence (DNA): TGTGCCAGCAGTTACTCGGGACACTCCTACGAGCAGTACGTC.

The J gene is TRBJ2-5, the V gene TRBV13; D gene unclear. The germline V gene has CDR1 PRHDT and CDR2 FYEKMQ (reference sequence). The CDR3 totals 13 residues. V gave up 5 bases and J gave up 4 bases, with 11 bases separating them. The CDR3 is CASSPRVGETQYF. CDR3 sequence (DNA): TGTGCCAGCAGCCCCCGGGTAGGAGAGACCCAGTACTTC.

The chain recombines TRBV29-1 with TRBJ1-4; no clear D. V was clipped by 6 bases and J by 7 bases, with 15 bases between them. The CDR3 runs 13 residues. The germline gives CDR1 SQVTM, CDR2 ANQGSEA. The CDR3 coding sequence is TGCAGCGTGCCGCATCCCGCTACTGAAAAACTGTTTTTT. Residues: CSVPHPATEKLFF.

The chain uses TRBV4-1 and TRBJ2-5, with a possible D match to TRBD1 (5 bases). Germline V gene lookup returns CDR1 MGHRA and CDR2 YSYEKL. CDR3 size: 17 residues. The ends were cut back, 0 bases at V and 7 bases at J, with 21 bases in the middle. The CDR3 DNA reads as TGCGCCAGCAGCCAAGAGTCTCCAGGGCAAAACGAGGTGACCCAGTACTTC. This translates into CASSQESPGQNEVTQYF.